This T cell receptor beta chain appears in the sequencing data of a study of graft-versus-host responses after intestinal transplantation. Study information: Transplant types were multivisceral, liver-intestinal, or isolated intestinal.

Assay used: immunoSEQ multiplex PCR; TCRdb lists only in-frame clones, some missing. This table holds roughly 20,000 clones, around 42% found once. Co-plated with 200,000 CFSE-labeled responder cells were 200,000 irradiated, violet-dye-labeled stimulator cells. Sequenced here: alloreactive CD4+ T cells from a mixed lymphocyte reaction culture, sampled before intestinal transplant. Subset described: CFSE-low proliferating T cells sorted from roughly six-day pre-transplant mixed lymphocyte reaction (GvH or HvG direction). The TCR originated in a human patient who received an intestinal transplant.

The CDR3 sequence: CASSQDGTYSNQPQHF. In nucleotides, the CDR3 is TGCGCCAGCAGCCAAGATGGGACATATAGCAATCAGCCCCAGCATTTT. The chain recombines TRBV4-1 with TRBJ1-5, with D perhaps matching TRBD1 (6 bases). The V end lost 0 bases, the J end lost 0 bases, and 9 bases lay between the germline ends. The CDR3 sequence is 16 residues long. CDR1 MGHRA and CDR2 YSYEKL come from the germline V gene.